The rows below give T cell receptor beta chains drawn from one sample of a study of T cell clones after liver transplantation. Measured with immunoSEQ multiplex PCR; TCRdb has only the in-frame clones, and not every one. The data contain around 60,000 clones, 71% of them singletons. The specimen comprised CD4+ T cells from blood, sampled before liver transplant. The receptor source for this set is a human donor who received a liver transplant. Both conserved end residues are part of each CDR3. A D gene is named only where the DNA matches it firmly. Clone size is stated in some rows and not others, as once, few, many or a class when expanded.

j_gene,v_gene,abundance,d_gene,CDR3aa,CDR3nt
TRBJ1-3,TRBV11-2,.,TRBD1,CASTPQGTGFGNTIYF,TGTGCCAGCACGCCCCAAGGGACAGGGTTTGGAAACACCATATATTTT
TRBJ1-6,TRBV5-4,medium-sized,.,CASSPPGLGESSPLHF,TGTGCCAGCAGCCCTCCGGGACTGGGAGAGTCCTCACCCCTCCACTTT
TRBJ2-7,TRBV27,.,TRBD1,CASSSKDRGRHEQYF,TGTGCCAGCAGTTCCAAGGACAGGGGCCGCCACGAGCAGTACTTC
TRBJ1-1,TRBV19,.,.,CASSMEGGTEAFF,TGTGCCAGTAGTATGGAAGGGGGAACTGAAGCTTTCTTT
TRBJ2-1,TRBV19,.,TRBD2,CASTTSGGPLGDEQFF,TGTGCCAGCACAACTAGCGGGGGCCCCCTGGGCGATGAGCAGTTCTTC
TRBJ2-2,TRBV9,.,.,CASSVASRATGELFF,TGTGCCAGCAGCGTAGCTTCCCGAGCCACCGGGGAGCTGTTTTTT
TRBJ1-1,TRBV11-2,.,.,CASSLGQGSNTEAFF,TGTGCCAGCAGCTTAGGGCAGGGGAGTAACACTGAAGCTTTCTTT
TRBJ2-5,TRBV10-3,.,.,CAISATGGVETQYF,TGTGCCATCAGTGCGACCGGGGGTGTGGAGACCCAGTACTTC
TRBJ2-2,TRBV11-2,.,.,CASSFGTNTGELFF,TGTGCCAGCAGCTTCGGGACAAACACCGGGGAGCTGTTTTTT
TRBJ2-7,TRBV28,few,.,CASSLWGRSEQYF,TGTGCCAGCAGTTTGTGGGGGCGCAGCGAGCAGTACTTC
TRBJ2-7,TRBV10-3,many,TRBD1,CAISGSDRSSYEQYF,TGTGCCATCAGTGGTTCGGACAGGAGCTCCTACGAGCAGTACTTC
TRBJ2-5,TRBV19,.,.,CASSIGPSGGETQYF,TGTGCCAGTAGTATAGGTCCCTCAGGAGGAGAGACCCAGTACTTC
TRBJ1-3,TRBV6-6,.,TRBD1,CASSYSQGARGNTIYF,TGTGCCAGCAGTTACTCACAGGGGGCGAGAGGAAACACCATATATTTT
TRBJ2-7,TRBV28,.,.,CASSLEGLGRYSYEQYF,TGTGCCAGCAGTTTGGAGGGTCTAGGCAGGTATAGCTACGAGCAGTACTTC
TRBJ2-2,TRBV7-9,once,.,CASTQGGGAGGTGELFF,TGTGCCAGCACCCAAGGAGGGGGCGCCGGGGGCACCGGGGAGCTGTTTTTT
TRBJ1-1,TRBV19,few,.,CASSQGRGTEAFF,TGTGCCAGTAGTCAGGGTAGGGGCACTGAAGCTTTCTTT
TRBJ2-1,TRBV27,.,TRBD2,CASSFWGGTGNEQFF,TGTGCCAGCAGTTTTTGGGGGGGGACTGGTAATGAGCAGTTCTTC
TRBJ2-2,TRBV9,.,.,CASSAHTTGGELFF,TGTGCCAGCAGCGCCCATACAACGGGCGGGGAGCTGTTTTTT
TRBJ1-1,TRBV2,.,TRBD1,CASSGTGGGEAFF,TGTGCCAGCAGTGGGACAGGGGGAGGTGAAGCTTTCTTT
TRBJ1-5,TRBV6-1,few,.,CASSRGSLGGQPQHF,TGTGCCAGCAGTAGAGGATCGTTAGGCGGTCAGCCCCAGCATTTT
TRBJ1-1,TRBV6-5,.,.,CASSYSTPGVDTEAFF,TGTGCCAGCAGTTACTCGACTCCAGGGGTCGACACTGAAGCTTTCTTT
TRBJ1-2,TRBV29-1,once,.,CSVDSLGWGYTF,TGCAGCGTTGATTCCCTCGGTTGGGGCTACACCTTC
TRBJ2-7,TRBV9,.,TRBD1,CASSAIGQGAREQYF,TGTGCCAGCAGTGCTATTGGACAGGGGGCGCGTGAGCAGTACTTC
TRBJ1-1,TRBV5-1,.,TRBD1,CASSHGGGGGKTEAFF,TGCGCCAGCAGCCATGGAGGGGGCGGTGGAAAAACTGAAGCTTTCTTT